This entry concerns a single TCR beta chain. In the authors' workflow: Using reference gene primer amplification, nucleated cell counts were estimated. Repertoires were generated with immunoSEQ multiplex PCR, while TCRdb's copy carries only in-frame clones and drops some. That table gives V, J and clone size, and the DNA gave D and trimming. The repertoire includes some 260,000 clones, over 70% of them detected once, and about 3.1% sits in the top ten. The sample is drawn from a study of blood T cell repertoires in COVID-19. Study context: The samples span acute and convalescent COVID-19 from the United States, Italy and Spain. PBMCs, B-cell-depleted T cells, or T cells were the source of the cDNA or gDNA that made up the material.

Germline CDR1 SNHLY, CDR2 FYNNEI. V gave up 4 bases and J gave up 6 bases, with 12 bases separating them. The CDR3 loop spans 14 amino acids. The chain joins TRBV2 to TRBJ1-4; D is undetermined. Sample: peripheral blood. The sequence derives from a woman at least 80 years old with acute or convalescent COVID-19. DNA of the CDR3: TGTGCCAGCAGTGCGGGGATTGATTATGAAAAACTGTTTTTT. It translates to CASSAGIDYEKLFF.